This T cell receptor beta chain was captured in a study of cytomegalovirus exposure and HLA in healthy donors. Concerning this clone itself: Its cognate antigen is unknown.

CDR3 length: 12 amino acids. Trimming left V 3 bases short and J 7 bases short, with 9 bases between. Germline V gene data show CDR1 as SNHLY and CDR2 as FYNNEI. Sampled while nominally healthy, donors likely had unrecorded immune exposures. Study results and caveats: Another analysis was done later, and it associated approximately 18,000 TCR beta sequences with HLA alleles at 0.05 false discovery rate. Most observed TCR sequences were rare, whereas some public TCRs were detected in many donors. For cytomegalovirus status, the classifier reportedly gave diagnoses with high specificity and sensitivity.

60 Vbeta and 13 Jbeta primers were used in PCR. TCRdb's table, derived via immunoSEQ multiplex PCR, lists solely in-frame clones and lacks some. The sample consists of around 150,000 clones, around 80% of them appearing once. This TCR derives from a male donor in good health and CMV-seronegative. Sequencing was done on a sample of PBMCs. The chain combines TRBV2 with TRBJ1-1; no definite D call. DNA for the CDR3: TGTGCCAGCAGTGAGAGTTCAAGTGAAGCTTTCTTT. Its protein product is CASSESSSEAFF.